These T cell receptor beta chains were read from a single sample in a study of T cell responses to AZD1222 COVID-19 vaccine. The table came from immunoSEQ multiplex PCR; TCRdb's copy has only in-frame clones and leaves some out. The sample has roughly 120,000 clones, around nine tenths seen once. Source: peripheral blood, taken 28 days after the second AZD1222 dose. All receptors derive from an adult who received the AZD1222 COVID-19 vaccine. Both conserved end residues are part of each CDR3. Expanded clones get a size class; other rows say once, few or many, or leave the size out.

V	size	J	CDR3
TRBV5-1	-	TRBJ1-2	CASSFDRGLDYGYTF
TRBV28	-	TRBJ2-4	CASSGPASGNNIQYF
TRBV14	-	TRBJ2-1	CASSQGIHRSNEQFF
TRBV15	-	TRBJ1-1	CATSRDPLSTGGLNTEAFF
TRBV9	-	TRBJ2-1	CASSLVGEYNEQFF
TRBV7-2	-	TRBJ2-1	CASSPGQGSYNEQFF
TRBV14	-	TRBJ2-5	CASSLTAGLAETQYF
TRBV7-2	-	TRBJ1-6	CASSFPSRVYNSPLHF
TRBV10-2	-	TRBJ1-5	CASRTVQGSGNQPQHF
TRBV28	-	TRBJ1-1	CASPSNVMGTEAFF
TRBV12-3/TRBV12-4	-	TRBJ1-2	CASSLSSNYGYTF
TRBV6-2/TRBV6-3	-	TRBJ1-5	CASSQSRLTGLFGNQPQHF
TRBV6-5	few	TRBJ2-7	CASSPAPGRSYEQYF
TRBV3-1/TRBV3-2	-	TRBJ2-5	CASSQVGETQYF
TRBV7-2	-	TRBJ2-3	CASSSRRTDTQYF
TRBV25-1	-	TRBJ1-1	CASSGIRAFQSEAFF
TRBV6-6	-	TRBJ1-1	CASSHTVGLGTEAFF
TRBV7-9	-	TRBJ1-3	CASSSLGGTGNTIYF
TRBV9	-	TRBJ1-6	CASSVEGGTGVDNSPLHF
TRBV28	-	TRBJ2-2	CASSFQGYTGELFF
TRBV2	few	TRBJ1-2	CASSKGANYGYTF
TRBV27	-	TRBJ2-7	CASSTGLVPYEQYF
TRBV5-1	-	TRBJ2-2	CASSLRQEGTGELFF
TRBV7-3	-	TRBJ1-1	CASSLTGSNTEAFF
TRBV6-5	-	TRBJ2-3	CASSLGGRFTDTQYF
TRBV18	-	TRBJ2-7	CASSVVASIDEQYF
TRBV28	-	TRBJ2-1	CAGSGRGTGEQFF
TRBV19	once	TRBJ2-3	CASANPRRDYADTQYF
TRBV2	-	TRBJ1-5	CASRSTNRDQPQHF
TRBV3-1/TRBV3-2	-	TRBJ1-5	CASSPWSGNQPQHF
TRBV6-5	-	TRBJ2-3	CASSPDRGVSDTQYF
TRBV6-1	-	TRBJ2-3	CASSELSSGRADTQYF
TRBV6-2/TRBV6-3	few	TRBJ2-1	CASSLGTSGRQIYNEQFF
TRBV3-1/TRBV3-2	-	TRBJ1-4	CASSQTGANEKLFF
TRBV5-8	-	TRBJ2-7	CASSLNRAGEQYF
TRBV6-5	-	TRBJ2-2	CASSPIEGSSEELFF
TRBV28	few	TRBJ2-3	CASRWGGTDTQYF
TRBV27	-	TRBJ2-3	CASTASGGPLLLPDSSTDTQYF
TRBV6-1	-	TRBJ1-3	CASSEAMWGPGNTIYF
TRBV6-2/TRBV6-3	-	TRBJ2-7	CASSYVRRNYEQYF
TRBV7-8	once	TRBJ1-1	CASSFGLANTEAFF
TRBV19	few	TRBJ2-2	CASRPAGGNTGELFF
TRBV28	-	TRBJ1-5	CASSGGLIQPQHF
TRBV7-2	-	TRBJ2-1	CASSLFLGQGIYEQFF
TRBV30	-	TRBJ1-4	CAWSPKGQGARGEKLFF
TRBV10-3	few	TRBJ2-3	CAISESSSGRLGNTQYF
TRBV2	-	TRBJ2-3	CASSRTGSDTQYF
TRBV7-2	-	TRBJ2-7	CASSHGGLARKYEQYF
TRBV18	once	TRBJ1-2	CASSPAPPANYGYTF
TRBV6-2/TRBV6-3	-	TRBJ2-3	CASSYPTILRSTDTQYF
TRBV5-1	-	TRBJ2-1	CASSLEGGGSLNNEQFF
TRBV18	-	TRBJ1-2	CASSPLGTGRNGYTF
TRBV19	-	TRBJ2-7	CATRLGGTPGYEQYF